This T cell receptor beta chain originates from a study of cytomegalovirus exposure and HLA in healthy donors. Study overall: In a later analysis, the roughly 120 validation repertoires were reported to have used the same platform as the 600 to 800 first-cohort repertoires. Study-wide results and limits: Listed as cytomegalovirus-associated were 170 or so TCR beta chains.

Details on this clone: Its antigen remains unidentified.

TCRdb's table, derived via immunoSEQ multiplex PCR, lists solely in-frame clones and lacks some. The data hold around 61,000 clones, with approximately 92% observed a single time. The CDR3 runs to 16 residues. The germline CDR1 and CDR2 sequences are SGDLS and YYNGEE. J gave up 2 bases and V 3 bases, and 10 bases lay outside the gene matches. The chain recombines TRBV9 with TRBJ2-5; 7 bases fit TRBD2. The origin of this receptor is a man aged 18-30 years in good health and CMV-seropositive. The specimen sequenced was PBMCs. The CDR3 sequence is CASSALPGSGQETQYF. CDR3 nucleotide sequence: TGTGCCAGCAGCGCCCTGCCGGGTAGCGGGCAAGAGACCCAGTACTTC.